Following are 20 T cell receptor beta chains from one sample sequenced in a study of T cells in Graves' hyperthyroidism and ophthalmopathy. Amplification targeted TCR beta CDR3 regions from RNA transcripts. A set of HTBI primers served as the primers for a first-round RT-PCR of the TCR CDR3. A single record per CDR3 protein comes from TCRdb applying MiXCR to the multiplex PCR reads. The table shows about 520,000 distinct CDR3 sequences, with about a fifth occurring only once. The sequencing input was blood. The receptors here all came from a man in his late teens or twenties with Graves' hyperthyroidism.

This clonotype was observed many times. V is TRBV12-3 or TRBV12-4 and J is TRBJ2-4; D is possibly TRBD2 (6 bases). Trimming pared 7 bases from V and 0 bases from J, leaving 10 bases between. The CDR3 runs 14 residues. The DNA for the CDR3 is TGTGCCAGCACCACGGGACTAGCCAAAAACATTCAGTACTTC. Translating it yields CASTTGLAKNIQYF.

The rearrangement joins TRBV11-1 to TRBJ1-1; 9 nucleotides line up with TRBD1. The CDR3 covers 16 residues. Germline loops: CDR1 SGHAT, CDR2 FQDESV (reference sequence). Germline trimming cut 2 bases from V and 4 bases from J; bases unmatched to any gene: 8. In DNA, the CDR3 is TGTGCCAGCAGCTTATCACCACAGGGGGCAGGCACTGAAGCTTTCTTT. Translated, it gives CASSLSPQGAGTEAFF.

This clonotype appeared many times. The junction shows a germline mismatch at one end, possibly a read error. The V gene is TRBV10-3, the J gene TRBJ1-1; D is unclear. This CDR3 region has 9 residues. CDR1 is ENHRY and CDR2 is SYGVKD in the germline V gene. CDR3 bases: TGTGCCACCGGACCCCTCTACCACTTT. Encoded protein: CATGPLYHF.

This chain joins TRBV6-2 or TRBV6-3 and TRBJ1-3; D is perhaps TRBD1 (6 bases). The CDR3 has 15 residues. Germline-derived CDR1 and CDR2 are MNHEY and SVGEGT. V lost 2 bases, J lost 3 bases, and 11 bases lay in between. The CDR3, as DNA: TGTGCCAGCAGTTACGATGGCAGGGGTGGAAACACCATATATTTT. It is translated as CASSYDGRGGNTIYF.

In this sample, this clonotype turned up many times. The genes are TRBV28 and TRBJ2-6, with D uncertain. The length of the CDR3 is 12 residues. Per germline, CDR1 MDHEN and CDR2 SYDVKM. V lost 6 bases, J lost 3 bases, and 3 bases lay in between. The CDR3: CASRSGANVLTF. CDR3 sequence (DNA): TGTGCCAGCAGAAGTGGGGCCAACGTCCTGACTTTC.

This clonotype turned up a few times. The V gene is TRBV6-1, the J gene TRBJ2-5, with D unclear. The CDR3 has 11 amino acids. Germline loops: CDR1 MNHNS, CDR2 SASEGT. V shed 3 bases and J shed 7 bases, with 6 bases lying between them. The chain's CDR3 is CASSDGGTQYF. The CDR3 DNA is TGTGCCAGCAGTGATGGCGGGACCCAGTACTTC.

This clonotype was detected many times. V is TRBV12-3 or TRBV12-4 and J is TRBJ1-2; maybe TRBD1 (6 bases). This CDR3 has 15 residues. The germline V and J ends were trimmed by 2 bases and 4 bases, with 14 bases remaining between them. The CDR3 region is CASSLRVTGIYGYTF. CDR3 nucleotides: TGTGCCAGCAGTTTACGGGTAACAGGGATCTATGGCTACACCTTC.

This chain uses TRBV20-1 with TRBJ2-5, with a tentative D call TRBD2 (6 bases). Trimming took off 0 bases at V and 1 base at J, with 12 bases between the two ends. The CDR3 extends over 15 amino acids. Germline V gives CDR1 DFQATT, CDR2 SNEGSKA (reference sequence). CDR3 in amino acids: CSAREIGRGQETQYF. In DNA form, the CDR3 reads TGCAGTGCTAGAGAAATTGGGCGGGGCCAAGAGACCCAGTACTTC.

There are a few counts of this clonotype. This chain links TRBV6-5 with TRBJ2-2; possibly TRBD2 for D (5 bases). Trimming took off 1 base at V and 1 base at J, with 10 bases between the two ends. The germline gives CDR1 MNHEY, CDR2 SVGAGI. CDR3 length: 16 residues. The CDR3 is CASSYLGGLNTGELFF. The CDR3 bases are TGTGCCAGCAGTTACTTGGGCGGGCTGAACACCGGGGAGCTGTTTTTT.

This clonotype was observed a few times. The V and J genes are TRBV19 and TRBJ1-1; D gene uncertain. Looked up from germline, CDR1 is LNHDA and CDR2 is SQIVND (reference sequence). V was pared by 5 bases and J by 3 bases, with 16 bases between. This CDR3 comprises 15 residues. The CDR3: CASSQARETHTEAFF. The CDR3 nucleotides read TGTGCCAGTAGTCAAGCCCGTGAGACACACACTGAAGCTTTCTTT.

The chain recombines TRBV6-1 with TRBJ1-5; the match to TRBD1 covers 9 bases. Germline CDR1 reads MNHNS; CDR2 reads SASEGT. V was clipped by 6 bases and J by 2 bases; unmatched bases: 5. This CDR3 contains 15 residues. CDR3 coding DNA: TGTGCCAGCAGGGGGACAGGGACTGGCAATCAGCCCCAGCATTTT. It specifies CASRGTGTGNQPQHF.

This clonotype was observed many times. This chain joins TRBV2 and TRBJ2-2; 9 nucleotides match TRBD1. The CDR3 sequence is 15 residues long. Losses at the gene ends were 5 bases for V and 5 bases for J; bases not matched to a gene: 6. Germline V gene lookup returns CDR1 SNHLY and CDR2 FYNNEI. The CDR3 reads CASSKGQGITGELFF. CDR3 coding DNA: TGTGCCAGCAGTAAGGGACAGGGTATAACCGGGGAGCTGTTTTTT.

This clonotype was seen many times. The gene calls are TRBV5-1 and TRBJ1-5, with D possibly being TRBD1 (6 bases). The germline V gene has CDR1 SGHRS and CDR2 YFSETQ. V was cut by 2 bases and J by 8 bases, with 14 bases left in between. The CDR3 is 14 amino acids. The CDR3 loop reads CASSFTGQKEPQHF. CDR3 nucleotide sequence: TGCGCCAGCAGCTTCACAGGGCAGAAGGAGCCCCAGCATTTT.

This clonotype was counted a single time. The chain couples TRBV6-1 to TRBJ1-2, with a possible D match to TRBD1 (6 bases). V dropped 6 bases and J dropped 3 bases, with 17 bases sitting between them. The germline V gene encodes CDR1 MNHNS and CDR2 SASEGT. The CDR3 has 15 residues. CDR3 amino acids: CASSAWGAGHYGYTF. CDR3 DNA sequence: TGTGCCAGCAGCGCCTGGGGGGCGGGCCACTATGGCTACACCTTC.

This chain connects TRBV29-1 to TRBJ1-1; the D is unclear. CDR3 length: 11 amino acids. V lost 5 bases, J lost 11 bases, and 15 bases lay in between. Germline-derived CDR1 and CDR2 are SQVTM and ANQGSEA. DNA of the CDR3: TGCAGCGTTATAGACACAGTTTCGGCTTTCTTT. Amino acid sequence: CSVIDTVSAFF.

This clonotype was observed many times. The chain employs TRBV19 and TRBJ1-2; TRBD1 matches 7 bases. Germline CDR1 reads LNHDA; CDR2 reads SQIVND (reference sequence). The CDR3 contains 14 residues. The V gene end was trimmed by 5 bases and the J gene end by 2 bases; junction bases not matched to a gene: 5. CDR3 DNA: TGTGCCAGTAGTCCCGGGACAGAAAACTATGGCTACACCTTC. Its protein is CASSPGTENYGYTF.

This clonotype appeared a few times. This sequence joins TRBV5-1 and TRBJ2-2, with 9 bases lining up with TRBD1. The V segment lost 2 bases and the J segment 5 bases; nucleotides outside the gene matches: 16. Germline CDR1 SGHRS, CDR2 YFSETQ. CDR3 length: 19 amino acids. The CDR3 DNA reads as TGCGCCAGCAGCTTACGGGACAGGGCCCCGGATAAGGTGACCGGGGAGCTGTTTTTT. It translates to CASSLRDRAPDKVTGELFF.

The chain joins TRBV7-6 to TRBJ1-6; a weak D match, TRBD1 (6 bases). The germline V gene has CDR1 SGHVS and CDR2 FNYEAQ. V was shortened by 5 bases and J by 10 bases, with 15 bases between the two germline ends. The CDR3 is 14 amino acids. The chain's CDR3 is CASSQTGSLSPLHF. CDR3 sequence (DNA): TGTGCCAGCAGCCAGACAGGCTCATTATCACCCCTCCACTTT.

The J gene is TRBJ1-5, the V gene TRBV5-1, with 8 positions matching TRBD1. V lost 2 bases and J lost 7; bases outside the gene matches: 2. Germline-derived CDR1 and CDR2 are SGHRS and YFSETQ. The CDR3 has 13 amino acids. The CDR3 nucleotides are TGCGCCAGCAGCTTTACAGGGGGACAGCCCCAGCATTTT. It specifies CASSFTGGQPQHF.

The table lists this clonotype with a few counts. The CDR3 DNA follows: TGTGCCAGCAGCCCGGGGGATCGACAGGGATCGTACGGCTACACCTTC. Translating it yields CASSPGDRQGSYGYTF. The chain recombines TRBV3-1 with TRBJ1-2; TRBD1 aligns across 7 bases. Germline V gives CDR1 LGHDT, CDR2 YNNKEL (reference sequence). V shed 4 bases and J 8 bases; nucleotides not matched to a gene: 16. The CDR3 is made up of 16 amino acids.